Sequencing of this T cell receptor (beta chain) was carried out in a study of spatial heterogeneity in lung cancer. Study in general: The average count in raw reads for each unique TCR and UMI combination exceeded nine appearances. The study's findings and limits: For expanded intratumoral alpha and beta TCRs, counts tracked tumor mutation counts.

TCRdb itself ran the 5' RACE reads through MiXCR, one entry per CDR3 protein. Of around 6,000 distinct CDR3 sequences detected, 1% to 1.5% appear once; the ten largest clones hold around 9.7%. By its share, this clonotype is medium-sized. Its antigen remains unidentified. This CDR3 is 15 amino acids long. The V gene's germline CDR1 is DFQATT and CDR2 SNEGSKA (reference sequence). Between the trimmed V and J ends, which lost 1 base and 5 bases, there was a span of 15 bases. The time point denotes: sample taken at primary tumor resection. In each case, whole RNA from tumor, nontumor lung or frozen PBMC was sequenced unsorted.

This rearrangement joins TRBV20-1 to TRBJ1-5; TRBD1 is a possible D gene (5 bases). The TCR was taken from a male donor with early-stage non-small cell lung cancer. The source material was lung tumor tissue, sampled at surgery. The chain's CDR3 is CSARVEGQGDQPQHF. As DNA, the CDR3 is TGCAGTGCTAGAGTGGAGGGGCAGGGCGATCAGCCCCAGCATTTT.